The TCR beta chain described here comes from a study of shared clonotypes between healthy human individuals. Study findings and constraints: Sampling involved blood alone; tissue repertoires likely differ. Donors were few, which limited the genetic and exposure-history diversity represented. Sequencing depth was expected to affect clonotype sharing among donors.

Produced via immunoSEQ multiplex PCR; TCRdb's table is partial and in-frame only. The sample records roughly 450,000 clones, 79% being singletons. This clone showed up many times. The antigen remains unidentified. The V and J ends lost 2 bases and 6 bases respectively, with 8 bases between them. Germline CDR1 is MNHNS and CDR2 is SASEGT. This CDR3 contains 13 residues. The receptor was isolated from a woman aged 40 to 49 in good health. Some clones in this sample may be carry-over from other donors' samples. This chain uses TRBV6-1 with TRBJ2-4; possibly TRBD1 for D (5 bases). Sequencing was carried out using PBMCs. CDR3 coding DNA: TGTGCCAGCAGTGAACAGACAGTAAACATTCAGTACTTC. It translates to CASSEQTVNIQYF.